This T cell receptor beta chain was identified in a study of cytomegalovirus exposure and HLA in healthy donors. Study summary: Some 85 million unique TCRs, all from HLA-typed donors, were included in an early release of the data.

Study-wide findings and caveats: Sequencing probably produced one cluster of sequence variants that were highly shared.

Researchers ran the PCR with 60 Vbeta and 13 Jbeta primers. The assay was immunoSEQ multiplex PCR, and TCRdb's table has in-frame clones only and misses some. The sample yields 180,000 or so clones, about 79% seen once. Remarks on this clone: Its antigen is as yet unknown.

The CDR3 has 14 amino acids. Germline values: CDR1 SEHNR, CDR2 FQNEAQ (reference sequence). Trimming left V 6 bases short and J 5 bases short, with 13 bases between. The rearrangement uses TRBV7-9 and TRBJ2-2; D gene unclear. The specimen was PBMCs. The receptor was isolated from a female donor in good health and CMV-seronegative. CDR3 sequence (DNA): TGTGCCAGCAGGCAGTGGCAGTGGACCGGGGAGCTGTTTTTT. Residues: CASRQWQWTGELFF. Supplemented by reference TRBV7-9 and TRBJ2-2, the full variable domain reads DTGVSQNPRHKITKRGQNVTFRCDPISEHNRLYWYRQTLGQGPEFLTYFQNEAQLEKSRLLSDRFSAERPKGSFSTLEIQRTEQGDSAMYLCASRQWQWTGELFFGEGSRLTVL.